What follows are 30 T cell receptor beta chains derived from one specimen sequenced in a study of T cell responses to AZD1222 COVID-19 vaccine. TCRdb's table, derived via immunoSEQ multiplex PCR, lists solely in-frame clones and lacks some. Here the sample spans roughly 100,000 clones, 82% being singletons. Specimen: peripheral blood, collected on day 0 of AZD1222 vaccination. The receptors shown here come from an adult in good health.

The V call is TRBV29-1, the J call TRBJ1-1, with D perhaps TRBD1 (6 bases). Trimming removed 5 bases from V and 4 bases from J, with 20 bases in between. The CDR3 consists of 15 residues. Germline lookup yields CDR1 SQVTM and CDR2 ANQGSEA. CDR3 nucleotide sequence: TGCAGCGTTCGGGGGGCCCTCCGGGGGGGCACTGAAGCTTTCTTT. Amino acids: CSVRGALRGGTEAFF.

The CDR3 region is CASSLTGQSYEQYF. The CDR3 DNA sequence: TGTGCCAGCAGCTTAACCGGGCAGTCCTACGAGCAGTACTTC. The chain uses TRBV7-2 and TRBJ2-7; no clear D. Trimming pared 2 bases from V and 1 base from J, leaving 9 bases between. This CDR3 is built from 14 residues. The V gene's germline CDR1 is SGHTA and CDR2 FQGNSA.

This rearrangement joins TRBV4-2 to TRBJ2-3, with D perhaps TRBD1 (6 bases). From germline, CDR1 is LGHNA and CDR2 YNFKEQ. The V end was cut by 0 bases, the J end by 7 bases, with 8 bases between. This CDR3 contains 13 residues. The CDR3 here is CASSQERGNTQYF. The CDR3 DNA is TGTGCCAGCAGCCAAGAAAGGGGGAATACGCAGTATTTT.

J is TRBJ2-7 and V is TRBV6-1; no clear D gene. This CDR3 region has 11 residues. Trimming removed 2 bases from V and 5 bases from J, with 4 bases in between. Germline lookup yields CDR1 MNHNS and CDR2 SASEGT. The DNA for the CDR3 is TGTGCCAGCAGTGAAAGACACGAGCAGTACTTC. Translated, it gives CASSERHEQYF.

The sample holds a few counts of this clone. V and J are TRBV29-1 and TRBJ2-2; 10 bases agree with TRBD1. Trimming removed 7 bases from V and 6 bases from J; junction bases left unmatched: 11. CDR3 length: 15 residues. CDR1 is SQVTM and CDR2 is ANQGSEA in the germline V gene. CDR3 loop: CSARTGTGVAGELFF. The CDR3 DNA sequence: TGCAGCGCCCGTACGGGGACAGGGGTAGCCGGGGAGCTGTTTTTT.

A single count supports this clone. Written as DNA, the CDR3 is TGTGCCAGCAGCTTAGGCAGGGATGGCTACACCTTC. The encoded protein is CASSLGRDGYTF. This rearrangement joins TRBV11-2 to TRBJ1-2, with D possibly being TRBD1 (5 bases). Deletions cut 1 base from V and 6 bases from J, with 6 bases between. The CDR3 extends over 12 amino acids. The V gene's germline CDR1 is SGHAT and CDR2 FQNNGV.

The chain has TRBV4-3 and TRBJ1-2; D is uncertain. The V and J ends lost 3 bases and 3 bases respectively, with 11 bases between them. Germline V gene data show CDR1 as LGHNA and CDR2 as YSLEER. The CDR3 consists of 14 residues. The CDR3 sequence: CASSHTPADYGYTF. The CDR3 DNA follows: TGCGCCAGCAGCCACACCCCAGCGGACTATGGCTACACCTTC.

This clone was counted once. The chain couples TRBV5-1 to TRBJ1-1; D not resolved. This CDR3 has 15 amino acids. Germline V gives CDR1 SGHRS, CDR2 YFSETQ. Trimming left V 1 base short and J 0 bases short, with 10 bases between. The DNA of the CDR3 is TGCGCCAGCAGCTTGTCCCTGGGGATGAACACTGAAGCTTTCTTT. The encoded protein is CASSLSLGMNTEAFF.

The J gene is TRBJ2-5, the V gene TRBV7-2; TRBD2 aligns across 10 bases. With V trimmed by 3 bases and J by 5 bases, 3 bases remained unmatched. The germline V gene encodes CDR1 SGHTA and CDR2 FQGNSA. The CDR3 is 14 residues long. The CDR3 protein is CASSFGSGGETQYF. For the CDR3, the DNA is TGTGCCAGCAGCTTCGGTAGCGGGGGGGAGACCCAGTACTTC.

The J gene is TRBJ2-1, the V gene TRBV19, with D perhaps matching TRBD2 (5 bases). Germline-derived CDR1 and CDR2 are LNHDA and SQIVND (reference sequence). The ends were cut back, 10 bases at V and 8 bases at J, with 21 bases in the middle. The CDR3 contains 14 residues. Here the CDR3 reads CATKQGSSGDEQFF. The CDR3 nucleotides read TGTGCCACCAAGCAAGGATCCAGCGGCGATGAGCAGTTCTTC.

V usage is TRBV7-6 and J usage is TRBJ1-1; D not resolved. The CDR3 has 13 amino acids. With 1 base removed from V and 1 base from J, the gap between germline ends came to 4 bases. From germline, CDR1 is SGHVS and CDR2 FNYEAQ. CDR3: CASSLDRNTEAFF. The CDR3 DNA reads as TGTGCCAGCAGCTTAGACAGGAACACTGAAGCTTTCTTT. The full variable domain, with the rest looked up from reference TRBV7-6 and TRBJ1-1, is GAGVSQSPRYKVTKRGQDVALRCDPISGHVSLYWYRQALGQGPEFLTYFNYEAQQDKSGLPNDRFSAERPEGSISTLTIQRTEQRDSAMYRCASSLDRNTEAFFGQGTRLTVV.

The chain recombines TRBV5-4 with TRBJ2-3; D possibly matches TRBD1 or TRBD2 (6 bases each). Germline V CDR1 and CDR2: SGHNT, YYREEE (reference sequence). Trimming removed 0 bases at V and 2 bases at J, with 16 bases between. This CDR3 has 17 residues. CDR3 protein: CASSLGGPGLTTDTQYF. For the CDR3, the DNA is TGTGCCAGCAGCTTGGGGGGGCCGGGACTCACCACAGATACGCAGTATTTT.

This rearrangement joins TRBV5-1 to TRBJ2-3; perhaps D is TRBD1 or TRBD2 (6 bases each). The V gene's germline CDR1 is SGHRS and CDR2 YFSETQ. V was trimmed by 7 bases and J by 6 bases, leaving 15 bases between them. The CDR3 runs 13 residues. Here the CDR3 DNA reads TGCGCCAGCGGGGAGGCAGGGGCGGATACGCAGTATTTT. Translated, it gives CASGEAGADTQYF.

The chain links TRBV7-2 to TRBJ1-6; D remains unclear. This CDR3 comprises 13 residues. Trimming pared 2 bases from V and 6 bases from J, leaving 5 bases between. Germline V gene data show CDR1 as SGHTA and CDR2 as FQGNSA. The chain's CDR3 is CASSLRVNSPLHF. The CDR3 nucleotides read TGTGCCAGCAGCTTACGGGTTAATTCACCCCTCCACTTT.

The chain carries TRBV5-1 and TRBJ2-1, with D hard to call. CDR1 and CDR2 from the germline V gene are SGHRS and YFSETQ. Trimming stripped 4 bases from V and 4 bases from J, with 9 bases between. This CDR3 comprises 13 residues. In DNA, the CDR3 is TGCGCCAGCAGCCGGACGGATTACAATGAGCAGTTCTTC. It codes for CASSRTDYNEQFF.

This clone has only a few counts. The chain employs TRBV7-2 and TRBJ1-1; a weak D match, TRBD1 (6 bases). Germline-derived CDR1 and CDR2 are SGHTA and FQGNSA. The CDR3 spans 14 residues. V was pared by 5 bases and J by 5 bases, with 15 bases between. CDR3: CASSVKGGVTEAFF. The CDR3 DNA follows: TGTGCCAGCAGCGTAAAGGGGGGGGTGACTGAAGCTTTCTTT.

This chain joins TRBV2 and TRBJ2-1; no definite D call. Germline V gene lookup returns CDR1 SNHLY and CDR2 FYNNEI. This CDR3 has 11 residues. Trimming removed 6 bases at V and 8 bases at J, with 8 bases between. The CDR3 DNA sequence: TGTGCCAGCAGCCCCCTGGATGAGCAGTTCTTC. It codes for CASSPLDEQFF.

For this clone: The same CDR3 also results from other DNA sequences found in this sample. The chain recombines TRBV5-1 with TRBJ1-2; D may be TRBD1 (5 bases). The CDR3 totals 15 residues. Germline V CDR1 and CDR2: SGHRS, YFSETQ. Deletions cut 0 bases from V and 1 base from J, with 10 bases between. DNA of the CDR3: TGCGCCAGCAGCTTGGCCGGGACGGGTAACTATGGCTACACCTTC. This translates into CASSLAGTGNYGYTF.

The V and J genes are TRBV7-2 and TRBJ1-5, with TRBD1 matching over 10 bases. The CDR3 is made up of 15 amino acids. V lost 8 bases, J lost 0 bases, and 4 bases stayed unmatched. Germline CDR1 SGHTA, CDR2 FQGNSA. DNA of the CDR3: TGTGCCAGCGGGACAGGGGCTCCTAGCAATCAGCCCCAGCATTTT. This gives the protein CASGTGAPSNQPQHF.

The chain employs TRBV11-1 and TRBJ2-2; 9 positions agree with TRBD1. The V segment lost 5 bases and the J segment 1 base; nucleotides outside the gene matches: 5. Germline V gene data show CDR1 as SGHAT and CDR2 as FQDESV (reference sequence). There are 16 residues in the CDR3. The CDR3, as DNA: TGTGCCAGCAGCCTCGACAGGGGGGTGAACACCGGGGAGCTGTTTTTT. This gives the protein CASSLDRGVNTGELFF.

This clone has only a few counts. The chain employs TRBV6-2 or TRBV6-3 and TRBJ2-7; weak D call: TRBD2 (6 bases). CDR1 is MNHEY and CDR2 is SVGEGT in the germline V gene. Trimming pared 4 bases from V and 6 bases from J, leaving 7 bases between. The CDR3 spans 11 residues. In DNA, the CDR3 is TGTGCCAGCAGTTCGGGAGCCGAGCAGTACTTC. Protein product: CASSSGAEQYF.

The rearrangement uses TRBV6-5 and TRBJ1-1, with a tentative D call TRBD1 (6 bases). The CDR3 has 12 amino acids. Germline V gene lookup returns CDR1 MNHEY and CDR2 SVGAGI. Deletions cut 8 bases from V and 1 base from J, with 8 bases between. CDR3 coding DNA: TGTGCCAGCTTGGGACAGAACACTGAAGCTTTCTTT. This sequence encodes CASLGQNTEAFF.

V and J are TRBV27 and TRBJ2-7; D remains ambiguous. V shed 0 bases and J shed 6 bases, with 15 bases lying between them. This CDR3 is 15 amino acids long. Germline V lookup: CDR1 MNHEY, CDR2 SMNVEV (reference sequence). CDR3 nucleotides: TGTGCCAGCAGTTTATCGTCCGTGTCGGGCGGCGAGCAGTACTTC. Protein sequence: CASSLSSVSGGEQYF.

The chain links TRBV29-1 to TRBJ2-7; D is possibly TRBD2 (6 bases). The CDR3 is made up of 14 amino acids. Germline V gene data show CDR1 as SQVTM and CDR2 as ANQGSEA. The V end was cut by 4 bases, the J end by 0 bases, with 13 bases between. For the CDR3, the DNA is TGCAGCGTTGGGTCTGCGGGGCGCTCCTACGAGCAGTACTTC. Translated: CSVGSAGRSYEQYF.

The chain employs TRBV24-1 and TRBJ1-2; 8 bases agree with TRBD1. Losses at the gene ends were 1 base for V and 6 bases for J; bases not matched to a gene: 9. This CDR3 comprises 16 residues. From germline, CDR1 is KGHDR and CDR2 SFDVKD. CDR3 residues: CATSDFEGDRLHGYTF. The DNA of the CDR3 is TGTGCCACCAGTGATTTCGAAGGGGACAGGCTCCATGGCTACACCTTC.

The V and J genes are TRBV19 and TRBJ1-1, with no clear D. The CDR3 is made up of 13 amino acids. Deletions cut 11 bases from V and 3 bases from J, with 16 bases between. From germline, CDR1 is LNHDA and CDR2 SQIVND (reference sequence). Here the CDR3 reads CAAGNSWDTEAFF. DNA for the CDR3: TGTGCCGCGGGGAATAGTTGGGACACTGAAGCTTTCTTT. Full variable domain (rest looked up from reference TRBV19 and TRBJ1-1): DGGITQSPKYLFRKEGQNVTLSCEQNLNHDAMYWYRQDPGQGLRLIYYSQIVNDFQKGDIAEGYSVSREKKESFPLTVTSAQKNPTAFYLCAAGNSWDTEAFFGQGTRLTVV.

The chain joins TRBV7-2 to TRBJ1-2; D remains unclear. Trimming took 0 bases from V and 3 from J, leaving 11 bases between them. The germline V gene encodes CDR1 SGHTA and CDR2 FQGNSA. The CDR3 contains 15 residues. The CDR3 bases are TGTGCCAGCAGCTTAGCGGTTCGATCCTACTATGGCTACACCTTC. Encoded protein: CASSLAVRSYYGYTF.

CDR3: CAWTPGASPLHF. As DNA, the CDR3 is TGTGCCTGGACACCAGGGGCCTCACCCCTCCACTTT. The chain combines TRBV30 with TRBJ1-6; D might be TRBD1 (6 bases). The CDR3 totals 12 residues. Germline CDR1 is GTSNPN and CDR2 is SVGIG (reference sequence). Trimming removed 4 bases from V and 10 bases from J, with 11 bases in between.

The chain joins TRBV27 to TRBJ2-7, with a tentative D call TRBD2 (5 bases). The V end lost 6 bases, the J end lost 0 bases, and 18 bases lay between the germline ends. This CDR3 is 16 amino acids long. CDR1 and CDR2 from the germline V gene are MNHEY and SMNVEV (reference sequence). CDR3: CASSPSRGPTSYEQYF. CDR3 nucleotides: TGTGCCAGCAGCCCTAGCAGAGGCCCGACCTCCTACGAGCAGTACTTC.

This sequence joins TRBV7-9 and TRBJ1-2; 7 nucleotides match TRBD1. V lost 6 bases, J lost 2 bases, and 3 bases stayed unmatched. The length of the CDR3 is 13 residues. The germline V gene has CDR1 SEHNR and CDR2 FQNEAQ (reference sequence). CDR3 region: CASRPTGNYGYTF. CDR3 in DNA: TGTGCCAGCAGACCGACAGGGAACTATGGCTACACCTTC.